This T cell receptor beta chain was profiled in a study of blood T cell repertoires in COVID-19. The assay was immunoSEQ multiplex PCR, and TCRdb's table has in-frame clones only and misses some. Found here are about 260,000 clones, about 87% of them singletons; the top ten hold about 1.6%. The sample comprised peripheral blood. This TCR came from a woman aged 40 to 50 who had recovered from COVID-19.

Written as DNA, the CDR3 is TGTGCCAGCAGCCAGGGACACGAAGCTTTCTTT. It yields the protein CASSQGHEAFF. The chain has TRBV4-2 and TRBJ1-1; a weak D match, TRBD1 (6 bases). The germline V gene encodes CDR1 LGHNA and CDR2 YNFKEQ. The CDR3 sequence is 11 residues long. V dropped 3 bases and J dropped 8 bases, with 7 bases sitting between them.